The entry that follows covers one T cell receptor beta chain sequence. No antigen is known for it. For the second PCR, which ran for roughly 7 to 11 cycles, a sample-barcoded 5' primer and a J-beta primer mix were used. The template-switch adaptor was a 5' adaptor with 12 random nucleotides. It tagged each cDNA molecule. TCRdb itself ran the 5' RACE reads through MiXCR, one entry per CDR3 protein. The repertoire holds about 1.8 million distinct CDR3 sequences, roughly 52% seen once, with roughly 2.1% in the top ten. The sample is drawn from a study of blood T cells in healthy people across ages. Points from the study as a whole: Significant beta diversity loss was already apparent by age approximately 38, declining roughly linearly.

This TCR was recovered from a woman aged 40 to 50 in good health. The sequenced sample was blood.

CDR3 in amino acids: CASSARLAGETQYF. DNA of the CDR3: TGTGCCAGCAGCGCCCGACTAGCGGGGGAGACCCAGTACTTC. The chain couples TRBV9 to TRBJ2-5; 11 bases match TRBD2. The CDR3 length is 14 residues. Germline V lookup: CDR1 SGDLS, CDR2 YYNGEE. Trimming cost V 3 bases and J 5 bases; bases outside gene matches: 3.